This record looks at one T cell receptor (beta chain) sequence and its context. This clone's antigen is unknown. No much larger clone is present one base from it, and per-base qualities are unavailable. The cohort consisted of more than 650 healthy bone marrow donors. Cohort members were all nominally healthy when sampled, although unrecorded immune exposures were likely present. The donor was CMV seronegative and was included in the group of under 450 seronegative cohort members. A peripheral blood sample was provided by each donor, and peripheral blood mononuclear cells were used for TCR beta sequencing. Genomic DNA was extracted from the blood cell samples with the Qiagen DNeasy Blood Extraction Kit. CDR1 and CDR2, per the germline V gene, are MDHEN and SYDVKM. The CDR3 sequence holds 15 residues, the cysteine and phenylalanine included. This entry keeps only the CDR3 DNA: 45 bases, framed from base 1. Trimming removed 0 bases from V and 3 bases from J, leaving 11 bases between the germline ends.

This sample was included in a study of cytomegalovirus exposure and HLA in healthy donors (dated by TCRdb to 2016 to 2017). About the investigation overall: In an earlier analysis of under 750 of the donors, around 290 Gb of sequence data and 120 million or so unique TCR beta sequences from approximately 180 million T cells were reported. An early release that covered roughly 600 HLA-typed donors contained about 300 gigabases of sequencing data and 65 million to 100 million unique TCR sequences. The genetic ancestry cluster associated with self-reported Caucasian donors included around four fifths of the 398 genotyped donors. The study was designed to test whether signatures of past pathogen exposure could be identified by cataloging public T cell receptors. The study used immunosequencing to profile the T cell repertoires of some 600 subjects and linked those repertoires to cytomegalovirus serostatus. A separate validation cohort of roughly 130 different subjects was used in addition to the approximately 670-subject first cohort. To predict cytomegalovirus infection status, the study combined high-throughput TCR immunosequencing, statistical association of individual TCRs with disease status, and machine learning. A later analysis re-examined previously published TCR beta repertoires from more than 650 donors and added high-resolution HLA genotyping to investigate patterns of TCR occurrence. The later analysis used no new phenotypic data to find candidate immune exposures, relying instead on TCR beta sequences and their occurrence across donors. An earlier analysis of fewer than 700 of the donors applied high-throughput TCR beta sequencing to assess whether each TCR beta V gene segment acted as functional or pseudogenic. Alongside the repertoire data, information on donor age, sex, ethnicity and CMV serostatus was compiled. Genome-wide SNP genotypes for about three fifths of the roughly 670 donors were used in a later genetic analysis, which treated that subset as a discovery cohort. Every repertoire in the discovery cohort had been generated on one and the same sequencing platform. Both class I and class II loci were covered by HLA typing, at four-digit resolution. The number of donors typed differed by locus, with roughly 620-630 for A, B, C, DRB1 and DQB1, around 500 for DQA1, about 610 for DPA1, and 450 to 480 for DPB1. A handful of DR-DQ haplotypes were handled as single units for association and clustering because linkage in the cohort was strong. Among 300 to 450 genotyped donors of the cohort, an average of approximately 250,000 unique TCR beta nucleotide sequences were sequenced per donor, roughly 20% of them non-productive.

The receptor library was made with the immunoSEQ multiplex PCR assay. For the multiplex PCR, a mixture combining 60 forward primers for TCR Vbeta segments and 13 reverse primers for TCR Jbeta segments was used. Amplification of the CDR3 region of rearranged TCR beta genes was performed with a multiplex PCR assay on genomic DNA. The Illumina HiSeq System was used to sequence the amplified TCR beta libraries as 87-base-pair reads. Per the authors' processing: In a later analysis, roughly 80 million unique TCR beta chains were counted across the roughly 670 repertoires, and around 10 million of these chains were shared by at least two donors. Raw reads were error-corrected and collapsed into unique sequences with a nearest-neighbor algorithm that merged closely related sequences to remove PCR and sequencing errors. To assign V, D and J gene segments, CDR3 sequences were aligned to IMGT reference sequences. For a sequence to be retained, a match of at least six nucleotides was required to both a V gene segment and a J gene segment. Rearrangements were called productive when the CDR3 lacked stop codons and stayed in frame with V and J; all others were non-productive. CDR3 was defined according to IMGT convention as the region running from the second conserved V-encoded cysteine to the conserved J-encoded phenylalanine. The earlier analysis of about 570 of the donors excluded any sequence lacking an unambiguous match to a single V gene segment. An earlier analysis of 587 of the donors called V segments functional above 56.7% productive rearrangements and segregating when the between-donor standard deviation exceeded 5%. A statistical classification framework was built to diagnose cytomegalovirus status from the catalog of TCR beta chain sequences. A later analysis assigned V and J genes by comparing TCR nucleotide sequences with IMGT/GENE-DB human TR gene sequences. Using the TCRdist pipeline, a later analysis assigned CDR3 sequences along with most-parsimonious VDJ recombination scenarios. In a later analysis, each TCR beta chain was defined by its CDR3 amino acid sequence together with its V-gene family, and reads lacking a unique V-gene family were excluded. As a way to deal with suspected cross-contamination and a sequencing artifact, a later analysis dropped approximately 590 nucleotide sequences that were highly shared and had low generation probability. For each public chain, a later analysis derived a clonal expansion index from normalized ranks of inferred template counts within each repertoire. Generation probabilities in a later analysis came from a VDJ recombination model fitted to out-of-frame rearrangements, and those results were checked against IGoR. In a later analysis, hypergeometric tests were used to score TCR-TCR, TCR-HLA and TCR-CMV co-occurrence, with a repertoire-size bias correction applied to TCR pairs. A later analysis estimated false discovery rates by permuting HLA or CMV assignments 20 times. In a later analysis, co-occurring TCRs were grouped using DBSCAN, with TCRdist sequence similarity added in when clustering inside HLA-allele-positive subsets. Repertoires with fewer than 30,000 or more than 120,000 public chains, plus five repertoires with anomalous nucleotide sharing, were excluded from co-occurrence clustering. Sourced from immuneACCESS, this table was stored by TCRdb with only in-frame sequences that have V and J called. A share of the clones is absent; for the studies checked, an unresolved V gene accounts for under half, and the remainder has no known explanation. The D gene and trimming were derived from the DNA, and the V and J assignments and clone size from that table. This sample lists approximately 140,000 clones; 80% were detected once. The ten largest account for roughly 2% of the sample.

Beyond this particular receptor, the publication reports: In the study, about 150 TCR beta chains were listed as associated with cytomegalovirus. Some IMGT-functional V segments, including TRBV6-2 and TRBV6-3, could not be distinguished by the 87-base-pair reads and were therefore excluded. Because HLA typing was missing for some donors at each locus, association tests included only the typed subset. In a later genetic analysis, fewer N-insertions in productive TCRs were reported among donors in an Asian-associated ancestry cluster than the roughly 700-donor mean. This cohort had only TCR beta chains sequenced, and the lack of alpha or paired-chain data limited which features could be detected. Roughly uniform sequencing depth across donors was assumed in presence/absence analyses, although this assumption may not hold. According to a later analysis, parvovirus B19, influenza, CMV and Epstein-Barr virus appeared linked to several top co-occurrence clusters. The authors suggested that the approach could potentially be extended to other disease states and immunological phenotypes. The classifier was reported to diagnose cytomegalovirus status with high specificity and sensitivity in both the original cohort and the validation cohort. In an earlier analysis of about 540 of the donors, most TCR beta V segments were observed in productive rearrangements about 87% or about 30% of the time, broadly matching IMGT annotations. A further reported finding was that TCR beta sequences accurately predicted the HLA-A and HLA-B alleles for most subjects in the first cohort. In a later analysis, about 17,000 TCR beta sequences were associated with specific HLA alleles at a false discovery rate of 0.05. A group of highly shared sequence variants was considered likely to be a technical artifact of the sequencing pipeline. In vitro tests confirmed that three of the cytomegalovirus-associated TCR beta chains recognize cytomegalovirus antigens. While some public TCRs were present in many individuals, most TCR sequences turned up only very rarely across donors. Most CMV-associated TCR beta chains appeared to be HLA-restricted in a later analysis, and the HLA associations seemed to be driven largely by CMV exposure. The earlier analysis of 587 of the donors excluded fewer than 20 rarely observed V segments, including chromosome 9 orphons, because counts were too low. Immune exposure information for the cohort was limited to CMV serostatus. According to a later analysis, TCR association rates differed among HLA loci, with DRB1 alleles showing the most associated TCRs and HLA-C alleles showing the fewest. When HLA alleles, especially DR and DQ, strongly co-occurred, TCR associations were difficult to assign to individual alleles. A later genetic analysis associated a missense DCLRE1C variant with V-gene and J-gene trimming of TCR beta chains, and an independent cohort replicated the association. Compared with equally common non-associated chains, HLA-associated TCR beta chains in a later analysis were more clonally expanded and had lower generation probabilities. Correlated functional status among segregating V segments might reflect linkage disequilibrium, but an unknown experimental factor could not be ruled out.

The sequence was obtained from a man under 40 in good health and CMV-seronegative. This chain is built from TRBV28 and TRBJ1-1, with the D gene not clear enough to name. Sequencing was done on a sample of PBMCs. The DNA sequence follows: TGTGCCAGCAGTTTATGGGGAGGCCTAGACACTGAAGCTTTCTTT. This codes for CASSLWGGLDTEAFF.